Shown below are 30 T cell receptor beta chains from a single sample sequenced in a study of T cell repertoires in cytomegalovirus infection. These TCRs are of unknown antigen specificity. TCRdb fed the reads into MiXCR, producing one record per CDR3 protein. Among over 250,000 distinct CDR3 sequences listed, around 20% were seen once. The material was cultured PBMCs, obtained from culture after CMV antigen stimulation. These receptor sequences come from a human donor in good health (CMV status not recorded). Some clones in this sample may be carry-over from other donors' samples.

Ten or more counts support this clonotype. The gene calls are TRBV7-2 and TRBJ2-4; 7 positions agree with TRBD1. This CDR3 region has 19 residues. Losses at the gene ends were 5 bases for V and 0 bases for J; bases not matched to a gene: 16. Germline V gene data show CDR1 as SGHTA and CDR2 as FQGNSA. DNA for the CDR3: TGTGCCAGCAGCGCCCCGACAGGGACATCACCTCTAGCCAAAAACATTCAGTACTTC. Translated, it gives CASSAPTGTSPLAKNIQYF. Full variable domain (remainder filled in from reference TRBV7-2 and TRBJ2-4): GAGVSQSPSNKVTEKGKDVELRCDPISGHTALYWYRQSLGQGLEFLIYFQGNSAPDKSGLPSDRFSAERTGGSVSTLTIQRTQQEDSAVYLCASSAPTGTSPLAKNIQYFGAGTRLSVL.

CDR3 nucleotide sequence: TGTGCCACCAGCAGAGCGGACAGACCCACCGGGGAGCTGTTTTTT. Translation gives CATSRADRPTGELFF. The V gene is TRBV15, the J gene TRBJ2-2, with D possibly TRBD1 on 6 matching bases. The CDR3 covers 15 residues. Germline V gives CDR1 LNHNV, CDR2 YYDKDF (reference sequence). The V end was cut by 1 base, the J end by 4 bases, with 10 bases between.

This clonotype was seen many times. The chain recombines TRBV6-2 or TRBV6-3 with TRBJ1-2, with a weak D call TRBD1 (5 bases). Between the trimmed V and J ends, which lost 2 bases and 3 bases, there was a span of 10 bases. CDR1 is MNHEY and CDR2 is SVGEGT in the germline V gene. The CDR3 is made up of 14 amino acids. The CDR3 protein is CASSYRGYDYGYTF. DNA of the CDR3: TGTGCCAGCAGTTACAGGGGATATGACTATGGCTACACCTTC.

The gene calls are TRBV9 and TRBJ1-4; no clear D gene. Germline V lookup: CDR1 SGDLS, CDR2 YYNGEE. This CDR3 region has 12 residues. Trimming removed 3 bases from V and 11 bases from J, with 11 bases in between. The CDR3 sequence is CASSGRERKLFF. The CDR3 DNA sequence: TGTGCCAGCAGCGGCCGGGAAAGGAAACTGTTTTTT.

The table lists this clonotype with a few counts. The chain is built from TRBV7-9 and TRBJ2-1; 8 bases are shared with TRBD2. The trim removed 4 bases at V and 8 bases at J, leaving 7 bases unmatched. Germline V gene data show CDR1 as SEHNR and CDR2 as FQNEAQ (reference sequence). The CDR3 extends over 14 amino acids. The DNA for the CDR3 is TGTGCCAGCAGCTCGAGTAGCGGGATCCATGAGCAGTTCTTC. Its protein is CASSSSSGIHEQFF.

The chain employs TRBV7-9 and TRBJ2-3; D call uncertain. Per germline, CDR1 SEHNR and CDR2 FQNEAQ (reference sequence). The CDR3 extends over 11 amino acids. V lost 5 bases to trimming and J lost 6 bases, with 6 bases between them. CDR3 bases: TGTGCCAGCAGCCCCTTTGATACGCAGTATTTT. Translated: CASSPFDTQYF.

The sample holds many counts of this clonotype. The V call is TRBV7-2, the J call TRBJ2-1, with TRBD2 identical over 14 bases. J lost 8 bases, V lost 3 bases, and 6 bases had no gene match. The CDR3 sequence is 16 residues long. The V gene's germline CDR1 is SGHTA and CDR2 FQGNSA. CDR3 residues: CASSFGLAGGQDEQFF. The CDR3 nucleotides are TGTGCCAGCAGCTTCGGACTAGCGGGAGGTCAGGATGAGCAGTTCTTC.

This clonotype was observed at least ten times. The chain joins TRBV12-3 or TRBV12-4 to TRBJ2-7; TRBD2 agrees at 7 bases. This CDR3 is 16 amino acids long. The trim removed 2 bases at V and 5 bases at J, leaving 12 bases unmatched. The CDR3: CASSLWEMAGVDEQYF. CDR3 DNA sequence: TGTGCCAGCAGTTTATGGGAGATGGCGGGAGTAGACGAGCAGTACTTC.

This clonotype was picked up many times. The chain employs TRBV7-6 and TRBJ2-3; D is ambiguous. Germline loops: CDR1 SGHVS, CDR2 FNYEAQ. The CDR3 runs 12 residues. V lost 5 bases and J 6 bases, leaving 9 bases between the germline ends. The DNA for the CDR3 is TGTGCCAGCAGCCTACCTTTCGATACGCAGTATTTT. This sequence encodes CASSLPFDTQYF.

There are a few counts of this clonotype. The chain links TRBV11-2 to TRBJ1-2; 10 bases line up with TRBD1. The CDR3 is 16 residues long. V lost 5 bases, J lost 5 bases, and 11 bases stayed unmatched. The germline CDR1 and CDR2 sequences are SGHAT and FQNNGV. The CDR3 loop is CASSRDRGYQLYGYTF. CDR3 nucleotide sequence: TGTGCCAGCAGCCGGGACAGGGGATACCAGTTATATGGCTACACCTTC.

The gene calls are TRBV12-3 or TRBV12-4 and TRBJ2-2, with D possibly being TRBD2 (6 bases). This CDR3 comprises 16 residues. V gave up 4 bases and J gave up 3 bases, with 15 bases separating them. The CDR3 region is CASSSQVWGDTGELFF. CDR3 bases: TGTGCCAGCAGTTCTCAGGTGTGGGGGGACACCGGGGAGCTGTTTTTT.

The table lists this clonotype with a few counts. This chain connects TRBV5-1 to TRBJ2-1, with a possible D match to TRBD2 (6 bases). CDR1 is SGHRS and CDR2 is YFSETQ in the germline V gene. The CDR3 extends over 16 amino acids. Trimming pared 0 bases from V and 8 bases from J, leaving 18 bases between. The CDR3 bases are TGCGCCAGCAGCTTGGGGTTAGGACTATCTTTCGATGAGCAGTTCTTC. It specifies CASSLGLGLSFDEQFF.

This rearrangement joins TRBV20-1 to TRBJ2-1, with D uncertain. The germline gives CDR1 DFQATT, CDR2 SNEGSKA (reference sequence). Trimming took 0 bases from V and 0 from J, leaving 12 bases between them. CDR3 length equals 16 residues. The CDR3 region has the DNA TGCAGTGCTAGAGATCTGACCGGGTCCTCCTACAATGAGCAGTTCTTC. Its translation: CSARDLTGSSYNEQFF.

The chain recombines TRBV19 with TRBJ1-1, with a weak D call TRBD1 (6 bases). The CDR3 loop spans 14 amino acids. V was shortened by 6 bases and J by 1 base, with 12 bases between the two germline ends. Germline CDR1 is LNHDA and CDR2 is SQIVND (reference sequence). The CDR3 loop reads CASRQGGTNTEAFF. CDR3 sequence (DNA): TGTGCCAGTAGACAGGGTGGAACGAACACTGAAGCTTTCTTT.

This clonotype was seen a few times. The chain uses TRBV10-3 and TRBJ2-5, with D maybe TRBD2 (6 bases). Looked up from germline, CDR1 is ENHRY and CDR2 is SYGVKD. V shed 4 bases and J shed 4 bases, with 16 bases lying between them. The CDR3 is 15 residues long. CDR3 sequence reads: CAISVLGTPAETQYF. The CDR3 DNA reads TGTGCCATCAGTGTATTAGGGACTCCCGCAGAGACCCAGTACTTC.

At least ten counts were recorded for this clonotype. The chain has TRBV7-2 and TRBJ2-2, with 14 bases identical to TRBD2. With V trimmed by 4 bases and J by 4 bases, 11 bases remained unmatched. CDR1 is SGHTA and CDR2 is FQGNSA in the germline V gene. The CDR3 sequence is 19 residues long. As DNA, the CDR3 is TGTGCCAGCAGCTCGAGACCGGGACTAGCGGGAGTTTCCACCGGGGAGCTGTTTTTT. Amino acid sequence: CASSSRPGLAGVSTGELFF.

The rearrangement joins TRBV5-1 to TRBJ2-1, with TRBD2 matching 8 bases. The J segment lost 12 bases and the V segment lost 0 bases, leaving 11 bases of the junction unmatched. Germline loops: CDR1 SGHRS, CDR2 YFSETQ. There are 15 residues in the CDR3. CDR3 loop: CASSLGRSERETQFF. The DNA for the CDR3 is TGCGCCAGCAGCTTGGGGCGCTCGGAGCGGGAGACGCAGTTCTTC.

V usage is TRBV12-3 or TRBV12-4 and J usage is TRBJ2-1; tentatively, D is TRBD2 (5 bases). CDR3 size: 12 residues. Trimming left V 1 base short and J 13 bases short, with 11 bases between. The CDR3 DNA follows: TGTGCCAGCAGTTTAGTCAAGGGAGAACAGTTCTTC. Translation: CASSLVKGEQFF.

This clonotype was observed at least ten times. One end of the junction varies from germline; a read error may be responsible. CDR3 DNA sequence: TGTGCCAGCAGCTTAACGCGGGGACAGGGGACCGGTCTGGAGGGGTTC. It codes for CASSLTRGQGTGLEGF. This sequence joins TRBV7-2 and TRBJ2-5, with 10 bases that match TRBD1. The CDR3 covers 16 residues. CDR1 SGHTA and CDR2 FQGNSA come from the germline V gene.

The J gene is TRBJ1-5, the V gene TRBV12-3 or TRBV12-4; D might be TRBD1 (6 bases). The CDR3 covers 15 residues. Deletions cut 5 bases from V and 4 bases from J, with 15 bases between. Here the CDR3 DNA reads TGTGCCAGCAGTCCATTAGGGGGAAAAAATCAGCCCCAGCATTTT. This encodes CASSPLGGKNQPQHF.

The V and J genes are TRBV5-4 and TRBJ2-1; 12 nucleotides agree with TRBD2. With 2 bases clipped from V and 6 bases from J, the junction kept 6 bases outside the gene matches. Per germline, CDR1 SGHNT and CDR2 YYREEE (reference sequence). There are 16 residues in the CDR3. The chain's CDR3 is CASSFKRLAGVNEQFF. The CDR3 coding sequence is TGTGCCAGCAGCTTCAAAAGACTAGCGGGAGTCAATGAGCAGTTCTTC.

The chain links TRBV27 to TRBJ2-3; TRBD1 matches 9 bases. From germline, CDR1 is MNHEY and CDR2 SMNVEV (reference sequence). This CDR3 is 15 amino acids long. V was pared by 5 bases and J by 1 base, with 4 bases of the junction left unmatched. The CDR3 region is CASSNRGRGTDTQYF. The CDR3 region has the DNA TGTGCCAGCAGTAACAGGGGGCGAGGCACAGATACGCAGTATTTT.

V usage is TRBV9 and J usage is TRBJ2-7; tentative D call: TRBD2 (5 bases). Germline assignment: CDR1 SGDLS and CDR2 YYNGEE. Trimming left V 2 bases short and J 3 bases short, with 15 bases between. The CDR3 sequence is 15 residues long. The CDR3: CASSVTSETIYEQYF. In nucleotides, the CDR3 is TGTGCCAGCAGCGTCACGAGCGAGACTATCTACGAGCAGTACTTC. The variable domain in full, with the rest retrieved from reference TRBV9 and TRBJ2-7, is DSGVTQTPKHLITATGQRVTLRCSPRSGDLSVYWYQQSLDQGLQFLIQYYNGEERAKGNILERFSAQQFPDLHSELNLSSLELGDSALYFCASSVTSETIYEQYFGPGTRLTVT.

The J gene is TRBJ1-1, the V gene TRBV7-4; 7 bases map to TRBD1. This CDR3 contains 15 residues. Trimming cost V 4 bases and J 5 bases; bases outside gene matches: 10. Germline V gene sequence: CDR1 SGHVT, CDR2 SQSDAQ. In DNA form, the CDR3 reads TGTGCCAGCAGCTCCAGGGGGGGGTGCGGAACTGAAGCTTTCTTT. Protein product: CASSSRGGCGTEAFF.

The chain couples TRBV5-4 to TRBJ2-3, with D possibly being TRBD1 or TRBD2 (5 bases each). The ends were cut back, 3 bases at V and 0 bases at J, with 11 bases in the middle. Germline loops: CDR1 SGHNT, CDR2 YYREEE (reference sequence). The CDR3 loop spans 15 amino acids. The CDR3 region is CASSSGTHSTDTQYF. DNA of the CDR3: TGTGCCAGCAGCTCCGGGACCCACAGCACAGATACGCAGTATTTT. Full variable domain (rest looked up from reference TRBV5-4 and TRBJ2-3): ETGVTQSPTHLIKTRGQQVTLRCSSQSGHNTVSWYQQALGQGPQFIFQYYREEENGRGNFPPRFSGLQFPNYSSELNVNALELDDSALYLCASSSGTHSTDTQYFGPGTRLTVL.

In this sample, this clonotype turned up a few times. J is TRBJ2-1 and V is TRBV7-9, with TRBD2 matching over 11 bases. The germline V gene has CDR1 SEHNR and CDR2 FQNEAQ (reference sequence). The CDR3 is 19 residues long. V lost 4 bases and J lost 3; bases outside the gene matches: 14. The CDR3 DNA sequence: TGTGCCAGCAGCTCCATGGGGCCTCTAGCGGGAGGAGTCTACAATGAGCAGTTCTTC. Translation: CASSSMGPLAGGVYNEQFF.

The chain carries TRBV6-6 and TRBJ1-4; D not certain. V shed 7 bases and J shed 4 bases, with 19 bases lying between them. CDR3 length equals 16 residues. The germline gives CDR1 MNHNY, CDR2 SVGAGI (reference sequence). This chain's CDR3 is CASTPGGRSINEKLFF. The CDR3 DNA follows: TGTGCCAGCACCCCGGGAGGCCGAAGTATTAATGAAAAACTGTTTTTT.

The chain links TRBV6-1 to TRBJ2-3; D is perhaps TRBD1 (6 bases). Trimming cost V 6 bases and J 4 bases, with 14 bases left between them. The CDR3 covers 14 residues. Per germline, CDR1 MNHNS and CDR2 SASEGT. CDR3 sequence reads: CASRAGVFSDTQYF. For the CDR3, the DNA is TGTGCCAGCAGGGCAGGGGTGTTCTCAGATACGCAGTATTTT.

This clonotype was observed a handful of times. The chain uses TRBV27 and TRBJ1-6, with D perhaps TRBD1 (6 bases). V shed 7 bases and J shed 0 bases, with 13 bases lying between them. Germline V gives CDR1 MNHEY, CDR2 SMNVEV (reference sequence). There are 16 residues in the CDR3. The CDR3 nucleotides read TGTGCCAGCAATGGCGGACAGAGCTCCTATAATTCACCCCTCCACTTT. This sequence encodes CASNGGQSSYNSPLHF.

There are many counts of this clonotype. DNA of the CDR3: TGTGCCAGCAGTCTCCTGTACCAAGAGACCCAGTACTTC. Amino acids: CASSLLYQETQYF. The rearrangement joins TRBV27 to TRBJ2-5; D uncertain. Trimming took off 5 bases at V and 0 bases at J, with 7 bases between the two ends. The CDR3 is 13 amino acids. CDR1 MNHEY and CDR2 SMNVEV come from the germline V gene (reference sequence).